These 17 T cell receptor beta chains originate from one sample sequenced in a study of blood T cell repertoires in COVID-19 (dated by TCRdb to 2018 to 2021). Library method: the immunoSEQ multiplex PCR assay. Imported from immuneACCESS, the table was reduced by TCRdb to in-frame sequences with V and J called. These copies leave out some clones; in studies compared against another copy, an unresolved V gene accounts for under half, and the cause of the remainder is not known. This sample comprises a few hundred thousand clones, about four fifths of them detected only once. The top ten constitute about 2.3% of the sample. The sample taken for sequencing was peripheral blood. The receptors shown here come from a woman aged 55-70 years with acute or convalescent COVID-19.

The genes are TRBV29-1 and TRBJ2-3; D ambiguous. V lost 7 bases to trimming and J lost 1 base, with 9 bases between them. This CDR3 is 12 amino acids long. Per the germline V gene, CDR1 is SQVTM and CDR2 is ANQGSEA. The DNA for the CDR3 is TGCAGCGGTAGACGGGGCACAGATACGCAGTATTTT. It specifies CSGRRGTDTQYF.

Regarding this clone: This same CDR3 is encoded by further DNA sequences in the sample. The V call is TRBV18, the J call TRBJ1-1, with D maybe TRBD1 (5 bases). CDR1 and CDR2 from the germline V gene are KGHSH and LQKENI. The CDR3 contains 13 residues. V dropped 2 bases and J dropped 1 base, with 5 bases sitting between them. In DNA form, the CDR3 reads TGTGCCAGCTCACCAGGACAGAACACTGAAGCTTTCTTT. It codes for CASSPGQNTEAFF.

The rearrangement joins TRBV9 to TRBJ1-1; D gene ambiguous. The CDR3 runs 13 residues. The V end lost 4 bases, the J end lost 3 bases, and 10 bases lay between the germline ends. From germline, CDR1 is SGDLS and CDR2 YYNGEE. In DNA form, the CDR3 reads TGTGCCAGCAGCCGCGGAAGTGACACTGAAGCTTTCTTT. Its protein is CASSRGSDTEAFF. Drawing the rest from reference TRBV9 and TRBJ1-1, the complete variable domain is DSGVTQTPKHLITATGQRVTLRCSPRSGDLSVYWYQQSLDQGLQFLIQYYNGEERAKGNILERFSAQQFPDLHSELNLSSLELGDSALYFCASSRGSDTEAFFGQGTRLTVV.

The chain combines TRBV19 with TRBJ1-5; D is possibly TRBD1 (5 bases). The V end was cut by 5 bases, the J end by 2 bases, with 10 bases between. There are 14 residues in the CDR3. Per the germline V gene, CDR1 is LNHDA and CDR2 is SQIVND (reference sequence). In nucleotides, the CDR3 is TGTGCCAGTAGTGCCCGACAGCGCAATCAGCCCCAGCATTTT. This codes for CASSARQRNQPQHF.

The chain employs TRBV19 and TRBJ2-6; 7 positions match TRBD1. The V and J ends lost 5 bases and 3 bases, in that order; junction bases with no gene match: 7. Germline CDR1 is LNHDA and CDR2 is SQIVND (reference sequence). The CDR3 is 16 residues long. For the CDR3, the DNA is TGTGCCAGTAGTCAGATGAGGGGGCGTGGGGCCAACGTCCTGACTTTC. Translation: CASSQMRGRGANVLTF.

This chain links TRBV19 with TRBJ1-1; D is unclear. Germline lookup yields CDR1 LNHDA and CDR2 SQIVND (reference sequence). The length of the CDR3 is 17 residues. V was cut by 1 base and J by 1 base, with 16 bases left in between. The CDR3 coding sequence is TGTGCCAGTAGTATAGTACTTCGCCGGTCCAAGAACACTGAAGCTTTCTTT. Protein: CASSIVLRRSKNTEAFF.

The genes are TRBV2 and TRBJ1-1, with 9 bases fitting TRBD1. V gave up 6 bases and J gave up 1 base; unmatched junction bases: 3. This CDR3 is 14 amino acids long. The germline CDR1 and CDR2 sequences are SNHLY and FYNNEI. CDR3: CASREQGANTEAFF. The CDR3 DNA is TGTGCCAGCAGGGAACAGGGGGCGAACACTGAAGCTTTCTTT.

The rearrangement uses TRBV19 and TRBJ2-1; D is uncertain. Germline V gene lookup returns CDR1 LNHDA and CDR2 SQIVND (reference sequence). The CDR3 is 16 residues long. V was pared by 7 bases and J by 0 bases, with 16 bases between. The CDR3 region is CASTLGTLSSYNEQFF. CDR3 sequence (DNA): TGTGCCAGTACCTTGGGCACCCTGAGCTCCTACAATGAGCAGTTCTTC.

Here the CDR3 DNA reads TGTGCCAGCAGCCCGGGACTAGCGGTTCAGAGCTCCTACAATGAGCAGTTCTTC. Residues: CASSPGLAVQSSYNEQFF. The chain uses TRBV4-2 and TRBJ2-1; 11 bases are shared with TRBD2. V shed 4 bases, J shed 0 bases, and the junction held 8 bases outside the gene matches. This CDR3 spans 18 amino acids. Germline V gene data show CDR1 as LGHNA and CDR2 as YNFKEQ.

V is TRBV4-2 and J is TRBJ1-4, with D perhaps TRBD1 (5 bases). V was pared by 0 bases and J by 6 bases, with 11 bases between. Germline V gene lookup returns CDR1 LGHNA and CDR2 YNFKEQ. CDR3 length: 15 residues. CDR3: CASSQDPGRDEKLFF. Here the CDR3 DNA reads TGTGCCAGCAGCCAAGATCCAGGGAGGGATGAAAAACTGTTTTTT.

V is TRBV6-2 or TRBV6-3 and J is TRBJ1-2; TRBD1 aligns across 8 bases. The CDR3 has 19 amino acids. Germline-derived CDR1 and CDR2 are MNHEY and SVGEGT. V dropped 5 bases and J dropped 7; count of bases not matched to a gene: 24. CDR3 sequence: CASSDTVWSTGEEKSGYTF. The CDR3 DNA is TGTGCCAGCAGTGATACCGTATGGTCGACAGGGGAGGAGAAAAGTGGCTACACCTTC.

The chain employs TRBV4-1 and TRBJ1-5; D is uncertain. Germline CDR1 and CDR2: MGHRA and YSYEKL. V lost 0 bases to trimming and J lost 3 bases, with 9 bases between them. The CDR3 has 15 amino acids. The CDR3 loop is CASSQDGQSNQPQHF. The DNA of the CDR3 is TGCGCCAGCAGCCAAGATGGCCAGTCCAATCAGCCCCAGCATTTT.

This clone was recorded a few times. V gene TRBV29-1 combines with J gene TRBJ1-1; D ambiguous. The V and J ends lost 7 bases and 1 base respectively, with 10 bases between them. The germline V gene encodes CDR1 SQVTM and CDR2 ANQGSEA. CDR3 size: 12 residues. The CDR3 sequence: CSAGEWNTEAFF. The DNA of the CDR3 is TGCAGCGCCGGAGAGTGGAACACTGAAGCTTTCTTT.

The chain couples TRBV6-2 or TRBV6-3 to TRBJ2-7; 9 bases are shared with TRBD1. The CDR3 length is 15 residues. CDR1 is MNHEY and CDR2 is SVGEGT in the germline V gene. V shed 5 bases and J 5 bases; nucleotides not matched to a gene: 10. CDR3 region: CASSLHGTGRHEQYF. CDR3 in DNA: TGTGCCAGCAGTCTTCATGGGACAGGGAGGCACGAGCAGTACTTC.

The V and J genes are TRBV6-2 or TRBV6-3 and TRBJ1-1, with 8 bases aligning to TRBD1. CDR1 and CDR2 from the germline V gene are MNHEY and SVGEGT. This CDR3 spans 14 amino acids. Trimming took 7 bases from V and 3 from J; bases not matched to a gene: 7. CDR3 DNA: TGTGCCAGCACCCCCTCAGGGGGCTACACTGAAGCTTTCTTT. Its protein is CASTPSGGYTEAFF.

V and J are TRBV9 and TRBJ1-2; D unclear. CDR1 is SGDLS, CDR2 YYNGEE, per germline. Trimming took 4 bases from V and 7 from J, leaving 11 bases between them. The CDR3 spans 12 residues. CDR3 amino acids: CASSRLGGGYTF. CDR3 nucleotide sequence: TGTGCCAGCAGCCGTCTTGGAGGTGGCTACACCTTC. Full variable domain (remainder filled in from reference TRBV9 and TRBJ1-2): DSGVTQTPKHLITATGQRVTLRCSPRSGDLSVYWYQQSLDQGLQFLIQYYNGEERAKGNILERFSAQQFPDLHSELNLSSLELGDSALYFCASSRLGGGYTFGSGTRLTVV.

J is TRBJ1-1 and V is TRBV30; perhaps TRBD1 as D (6 bases). In germline, CDR1 is GTSNPN, CDR2 SVGIG (reference sequence). The CDR3 is made up of 13 amino acids. The germline V and J ends were trimmed by 3 bases and 0 bases, with 8 bases remaining between them. The CDR3, as DNA: TGTGCCTGGAGCAGGGGAATGAACACTGAAGCTTTCTTT. It specifies CAWSRGMNTEAFF.